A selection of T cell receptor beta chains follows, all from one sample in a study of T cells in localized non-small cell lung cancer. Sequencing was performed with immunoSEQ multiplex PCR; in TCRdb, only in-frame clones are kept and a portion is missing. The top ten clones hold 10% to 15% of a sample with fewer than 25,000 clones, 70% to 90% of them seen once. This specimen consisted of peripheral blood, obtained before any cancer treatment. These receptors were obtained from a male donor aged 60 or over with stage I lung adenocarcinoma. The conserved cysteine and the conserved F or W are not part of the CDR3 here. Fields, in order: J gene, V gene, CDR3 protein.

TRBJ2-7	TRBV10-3	ATRLAGGVYEQY
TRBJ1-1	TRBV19	ASSTRMNTEAF
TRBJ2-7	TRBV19	ASSISGQGYDEQY
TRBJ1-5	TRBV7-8	ASSAWTGVVSSNQPQH
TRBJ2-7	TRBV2	ASGAGYEQY
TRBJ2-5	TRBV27	ASSLLGGAPETQY
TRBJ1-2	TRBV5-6	ASSVQQVPLGYT
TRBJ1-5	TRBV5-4	ASSRNGFEPQH
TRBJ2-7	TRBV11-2	ASSSIRLGLAGITYEQY
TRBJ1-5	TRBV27	ASSLSAGYPQPQH
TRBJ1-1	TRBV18	ASSSESGGRTEAF
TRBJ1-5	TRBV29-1	SGKWRGQPQH
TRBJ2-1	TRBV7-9	ASSLGSAGGLRNEQF
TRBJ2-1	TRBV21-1	ASSKGGNRACDEQF
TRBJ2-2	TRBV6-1	ASKDGIGGGELF
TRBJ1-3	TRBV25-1	ASSDLDNFSGNTIY
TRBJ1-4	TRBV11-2	ASSLIGGELF
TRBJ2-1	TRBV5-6	ASSPGTGGYNEQF
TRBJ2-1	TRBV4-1	ASSQDLQRIYNEQF
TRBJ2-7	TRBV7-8	ASRGPTYEQY
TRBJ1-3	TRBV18	ASSPPSGAGGNTIY
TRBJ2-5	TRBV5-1	ASSWVPGGRETQY
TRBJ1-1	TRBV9	ASSPLDSGTEAF
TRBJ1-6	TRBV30	AWVFPDRGASPLH
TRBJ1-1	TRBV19	ASSINEGIIAEAF
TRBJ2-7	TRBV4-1	ASSPILKRVGEQY
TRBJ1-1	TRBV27	ASSVRTGTGYTEAF
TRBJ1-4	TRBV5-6	ASSLSGGGVNEKLF